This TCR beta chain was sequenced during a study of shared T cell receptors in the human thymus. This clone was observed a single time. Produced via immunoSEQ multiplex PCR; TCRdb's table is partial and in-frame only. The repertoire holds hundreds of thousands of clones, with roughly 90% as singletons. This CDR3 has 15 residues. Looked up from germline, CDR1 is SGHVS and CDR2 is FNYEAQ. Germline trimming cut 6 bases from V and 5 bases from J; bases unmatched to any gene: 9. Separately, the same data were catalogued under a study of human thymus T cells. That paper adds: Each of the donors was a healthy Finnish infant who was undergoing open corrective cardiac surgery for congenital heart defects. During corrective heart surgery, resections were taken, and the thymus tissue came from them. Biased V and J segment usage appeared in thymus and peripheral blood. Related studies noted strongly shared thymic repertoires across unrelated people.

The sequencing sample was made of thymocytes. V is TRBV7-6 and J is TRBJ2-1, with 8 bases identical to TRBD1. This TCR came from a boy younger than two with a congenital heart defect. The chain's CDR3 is CASSPRTGSNNEQFF. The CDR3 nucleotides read TGTGCCAGCAGTCCTCGGACAGGGTCTAACAATGAGCAGTTCTTC. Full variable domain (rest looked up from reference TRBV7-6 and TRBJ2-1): GAGVSQSPRYKVTKRGQDVALRCDPISGHVSLYWYRQALGQGPEFLTYFNYEAQQDKSGLPNDRFSAERPEGSISTLTIQRTEQRDSAMYRCASSPRTGSNNEQFFGPGTRLTVL.